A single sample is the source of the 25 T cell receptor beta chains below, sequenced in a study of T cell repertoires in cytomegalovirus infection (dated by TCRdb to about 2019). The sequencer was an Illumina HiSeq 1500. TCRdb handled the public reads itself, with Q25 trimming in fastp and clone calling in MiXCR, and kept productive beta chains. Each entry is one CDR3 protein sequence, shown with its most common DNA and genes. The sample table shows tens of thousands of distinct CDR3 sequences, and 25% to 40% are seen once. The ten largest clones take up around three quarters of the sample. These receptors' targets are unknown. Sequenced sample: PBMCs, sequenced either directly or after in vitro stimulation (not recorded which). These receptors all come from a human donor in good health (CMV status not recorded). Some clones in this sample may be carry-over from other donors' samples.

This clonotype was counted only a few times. Here the CDR3 DNA reads TGTGCCAGCAGTTCATTTGTCACTCTCTCCTACGAGCAGTACTTC. It specifies CASSSFVTLSYEQYF. The chain is built from TRBV6-6 and TRBJ2-7; unclear D gene. The germline V gene encodes CDR1 MNHNY and CDR2 SVGAGI (reference sequence). The length of the CDR3 is 15 residues. V was shortened by 4 bases and J by 0 bases, with 13 bases between the two germline ends.

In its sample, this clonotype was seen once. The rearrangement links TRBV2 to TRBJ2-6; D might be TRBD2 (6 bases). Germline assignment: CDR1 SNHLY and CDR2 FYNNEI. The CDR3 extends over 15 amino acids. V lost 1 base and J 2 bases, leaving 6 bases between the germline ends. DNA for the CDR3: TGTGCCAGCAGTGAAGGGGAGGCTGGGGCCAACGTCCTGACTTTC. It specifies CASSEGEAGANVLTF.

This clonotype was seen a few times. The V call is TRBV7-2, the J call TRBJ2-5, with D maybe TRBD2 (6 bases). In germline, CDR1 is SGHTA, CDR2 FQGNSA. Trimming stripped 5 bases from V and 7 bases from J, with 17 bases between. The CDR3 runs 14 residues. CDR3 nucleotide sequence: TGTGCCAGCAGCCAGGACGGGAGCTTCCGGACCCAGTACTTC. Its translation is CASSQDGSFRTQYF.

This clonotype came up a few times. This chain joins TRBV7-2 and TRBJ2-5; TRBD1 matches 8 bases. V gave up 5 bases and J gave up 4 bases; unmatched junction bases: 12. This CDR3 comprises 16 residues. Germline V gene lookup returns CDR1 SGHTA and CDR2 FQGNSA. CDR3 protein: CASSPPRGQGAETQYF. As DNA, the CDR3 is TGTGCCAGCAGCCCACCCCGCGGGCAGGGGGCAGAGACCCAGTACTTC.

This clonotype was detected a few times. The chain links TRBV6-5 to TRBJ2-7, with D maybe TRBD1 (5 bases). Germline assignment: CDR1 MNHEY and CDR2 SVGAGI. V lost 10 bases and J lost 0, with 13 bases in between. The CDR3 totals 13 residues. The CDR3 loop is CATGQDFSYEQYF. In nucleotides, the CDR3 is TGTGCCACAGGACAAGACTTCTCCTACGAGCAGTACTTC.

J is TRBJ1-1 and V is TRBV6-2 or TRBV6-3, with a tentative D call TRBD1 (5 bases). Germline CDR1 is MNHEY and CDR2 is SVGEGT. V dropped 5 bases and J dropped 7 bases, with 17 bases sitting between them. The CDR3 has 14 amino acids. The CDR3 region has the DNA TGTGCCAGCAGTACCTTCCAGGGTAAGGTTGAAGCTTTCTTT. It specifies CASSTFQGKVEAFF.

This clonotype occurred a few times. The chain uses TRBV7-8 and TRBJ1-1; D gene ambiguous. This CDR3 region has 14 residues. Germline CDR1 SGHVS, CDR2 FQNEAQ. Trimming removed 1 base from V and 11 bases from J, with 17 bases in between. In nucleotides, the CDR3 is TGTGCCAGCAGCTTAGGTCCCATAGTCGGTCTGGCTTTCTTT. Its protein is CASSLGPIVGLAFF.

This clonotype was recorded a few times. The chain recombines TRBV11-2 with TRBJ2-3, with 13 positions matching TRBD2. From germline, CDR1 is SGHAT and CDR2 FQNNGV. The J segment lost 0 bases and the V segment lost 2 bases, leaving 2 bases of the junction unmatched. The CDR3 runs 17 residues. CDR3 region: CASSLQGLAGSTDTQYF. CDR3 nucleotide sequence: TGTGCCAGCAGCTTACAGGGACTAGCGGGGAGCACAGATACGCAGTATTTT.

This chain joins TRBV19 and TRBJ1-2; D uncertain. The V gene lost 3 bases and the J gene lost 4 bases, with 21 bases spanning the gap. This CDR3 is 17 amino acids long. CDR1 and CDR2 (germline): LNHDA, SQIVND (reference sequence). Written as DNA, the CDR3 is TGTGCCAGTAGTATCGGTGGAGGTGGAGGAGCGCTCTATGGCTACACCTTC. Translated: CASSIGGGGGALYGYTF.

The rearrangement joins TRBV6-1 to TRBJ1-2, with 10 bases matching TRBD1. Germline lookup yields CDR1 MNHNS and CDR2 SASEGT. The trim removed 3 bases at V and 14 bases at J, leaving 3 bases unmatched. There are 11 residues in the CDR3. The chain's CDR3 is CASSESDRGTF. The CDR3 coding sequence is TGTGCCAGCAGTGAGTCGGACAGGGGGACCTTC.

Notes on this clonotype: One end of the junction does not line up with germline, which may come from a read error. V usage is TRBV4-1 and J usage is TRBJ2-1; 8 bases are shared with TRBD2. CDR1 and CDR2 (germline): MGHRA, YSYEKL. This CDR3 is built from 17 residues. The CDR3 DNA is TGTGCCAGCAGCCAAGATGTTCGGGGGGGCGGGTACAATGAGCAGTTCTTC. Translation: CASSQDVRGGGYNEQFF.

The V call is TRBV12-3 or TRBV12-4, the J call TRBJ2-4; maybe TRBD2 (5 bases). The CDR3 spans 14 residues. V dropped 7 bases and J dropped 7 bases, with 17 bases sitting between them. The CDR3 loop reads CASTPGELGNIQYF. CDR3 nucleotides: TGTGCCAGCACCCCCGGGGAATTAGGCAACATTCAGTACTTC.

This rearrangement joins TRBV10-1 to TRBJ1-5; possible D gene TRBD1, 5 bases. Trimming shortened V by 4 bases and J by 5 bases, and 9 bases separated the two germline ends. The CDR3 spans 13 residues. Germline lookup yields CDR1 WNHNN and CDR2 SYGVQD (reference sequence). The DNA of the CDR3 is TGCGCCAGCAGTGGGGGACGACATCAGCCCCAGCATTTT. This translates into CASSGGRHQPQHF.

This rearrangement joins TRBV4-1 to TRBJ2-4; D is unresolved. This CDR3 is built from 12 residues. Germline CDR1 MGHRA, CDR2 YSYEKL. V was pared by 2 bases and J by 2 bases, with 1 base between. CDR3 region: CASSQTKNIQYF. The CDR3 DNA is TGCGCCAGCAGCCAAACCAAAAACATTCAGTACTTC.

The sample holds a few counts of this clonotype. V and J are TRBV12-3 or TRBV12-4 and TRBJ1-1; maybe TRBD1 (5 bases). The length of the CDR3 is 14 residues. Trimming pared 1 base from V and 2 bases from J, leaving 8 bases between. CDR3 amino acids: CASSLGTKNTEAFF. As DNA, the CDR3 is TGTGCCAGCAGTTTAGGGACAAAAAACACTGAAGCTTTCTTT.

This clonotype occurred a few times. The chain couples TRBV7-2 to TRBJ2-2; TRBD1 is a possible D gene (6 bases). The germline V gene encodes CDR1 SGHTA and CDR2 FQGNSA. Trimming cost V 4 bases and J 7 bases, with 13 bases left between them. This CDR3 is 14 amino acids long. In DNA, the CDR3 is TGTGCCAGCAGCTGGGGGCCCTCGGGCGGGGAGCTGTTTTTT. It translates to CASSWGPSGGELFF.

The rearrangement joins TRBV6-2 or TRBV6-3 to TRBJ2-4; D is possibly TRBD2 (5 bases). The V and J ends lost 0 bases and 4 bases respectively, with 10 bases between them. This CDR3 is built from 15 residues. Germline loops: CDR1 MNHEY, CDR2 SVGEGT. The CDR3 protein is CASSYSPPGKNIQYF. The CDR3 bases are TGTGCCAGCAGTTACTCCCCGCCGGGGAAAAACATTCAGTACTTC.

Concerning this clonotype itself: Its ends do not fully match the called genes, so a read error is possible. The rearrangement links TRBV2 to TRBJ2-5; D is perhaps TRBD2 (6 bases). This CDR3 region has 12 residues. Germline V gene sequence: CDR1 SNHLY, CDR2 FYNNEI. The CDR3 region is CASAPAHGEEAF. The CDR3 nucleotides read TGTGCCAGCGCCCCCGCCCATGGGGAGGAGGCCTTC. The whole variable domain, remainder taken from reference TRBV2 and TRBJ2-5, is EPEVTQTPSHQVTQMGQEVILRCVPISNHLYFYWYRQILGQKVEFLVSFYNNEISEKSEIFDDQFSVERPDGSNFTLKIRSTKLEDSAMYFCASAPAHGEEAFGPGTRLLVL.

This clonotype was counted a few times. CDR3 nucleotide sequence: TGTGCCAGCAGCTTAACAGGGGGCATCGACGAGCAGTACTTC. Translation gives CASSLTGGIDEQYF. The chain combines TRBV7-6 with TRBJ2-7; 9 nucleotides align to TRBD1. Looked up from germline, CDR1 is SGHVS and CDR2 is FNYEAQ. The V gene end was trimmed by 2 bases and the J gene end by 5 bases; junction bases not matched to a gene: 4. The CDR3 is 14 amino acids.

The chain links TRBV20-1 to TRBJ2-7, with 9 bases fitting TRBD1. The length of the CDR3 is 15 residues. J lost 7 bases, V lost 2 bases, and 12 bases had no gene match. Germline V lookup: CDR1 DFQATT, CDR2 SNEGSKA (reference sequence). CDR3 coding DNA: TGCAGTGCTAGAAACCCGGGACAGGGAGGATTGGAGCAGTACTTC. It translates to CSARNPGQGGLEQYF.

The CDR3 loop reads CASGRGRNFFEQYF. The DNA for the CDR3 is TGTGCCAGCGGAAGGGGGCGCAACTTTTTCGAGCAGTACTTC. This chain links TRBV2 with TRBJ2-7; 7 positions match TRBD1. Germline V gene data show CDR1 as SNHLY and CDR2 as FYNNEI. V was pared by 8 bases and J by 6 bases, with 13 bases of the junction left unmatched. The CDR3 runs to 14 residues.

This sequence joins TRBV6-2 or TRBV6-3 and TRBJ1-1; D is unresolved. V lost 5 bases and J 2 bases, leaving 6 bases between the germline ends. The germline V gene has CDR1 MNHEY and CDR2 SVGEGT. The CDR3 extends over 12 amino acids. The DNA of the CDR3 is TGTGCCAGCAGTCTTAAAAACACTGAAGCTTTCTTT. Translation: CASSLKNTEAFF.

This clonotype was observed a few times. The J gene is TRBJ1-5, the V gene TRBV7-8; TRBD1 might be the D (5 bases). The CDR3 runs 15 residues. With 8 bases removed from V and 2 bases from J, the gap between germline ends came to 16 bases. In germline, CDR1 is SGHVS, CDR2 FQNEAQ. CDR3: CASALRDGGNQPQHF. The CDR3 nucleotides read TGTGCCAGCGCACTCCGGGACGGCGGCAATCAGCCCCAGCATTTT.

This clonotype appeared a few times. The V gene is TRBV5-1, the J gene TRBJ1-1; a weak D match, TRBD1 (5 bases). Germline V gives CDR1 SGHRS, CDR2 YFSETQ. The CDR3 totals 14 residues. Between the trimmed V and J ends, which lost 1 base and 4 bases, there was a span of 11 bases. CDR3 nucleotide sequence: TGCGCCAGCAGCTTGTACGGAGGGACCACTGAAGCTTTCTTT. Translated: CASSLYGGTTEAFF.

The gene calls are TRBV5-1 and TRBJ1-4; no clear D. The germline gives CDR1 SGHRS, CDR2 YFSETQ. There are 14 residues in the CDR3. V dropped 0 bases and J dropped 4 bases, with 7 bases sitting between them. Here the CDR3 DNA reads TGCGCCAGCAGCTTGGTTAACCTTAATGAAAAACTGTTTTTT. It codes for CASSLVNLNEKLFF.